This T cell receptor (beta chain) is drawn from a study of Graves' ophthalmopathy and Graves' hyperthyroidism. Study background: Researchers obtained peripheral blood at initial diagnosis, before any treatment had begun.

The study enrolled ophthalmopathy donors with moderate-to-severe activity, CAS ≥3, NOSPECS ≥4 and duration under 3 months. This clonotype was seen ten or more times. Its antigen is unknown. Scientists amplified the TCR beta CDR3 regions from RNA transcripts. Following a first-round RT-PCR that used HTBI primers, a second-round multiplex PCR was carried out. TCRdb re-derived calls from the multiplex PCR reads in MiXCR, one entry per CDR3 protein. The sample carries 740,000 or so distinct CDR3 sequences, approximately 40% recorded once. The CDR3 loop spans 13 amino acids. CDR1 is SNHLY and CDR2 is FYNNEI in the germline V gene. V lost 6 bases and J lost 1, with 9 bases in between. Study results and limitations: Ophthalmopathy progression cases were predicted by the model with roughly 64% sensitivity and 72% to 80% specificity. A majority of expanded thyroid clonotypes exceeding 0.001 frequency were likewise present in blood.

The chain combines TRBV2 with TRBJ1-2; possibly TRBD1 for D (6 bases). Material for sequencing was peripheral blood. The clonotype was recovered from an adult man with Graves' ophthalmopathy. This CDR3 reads CASSLQGNYGYTF. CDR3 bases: TGTGCCAGCAGCCTACAGGGTAACTATGGCTACACCTTC.